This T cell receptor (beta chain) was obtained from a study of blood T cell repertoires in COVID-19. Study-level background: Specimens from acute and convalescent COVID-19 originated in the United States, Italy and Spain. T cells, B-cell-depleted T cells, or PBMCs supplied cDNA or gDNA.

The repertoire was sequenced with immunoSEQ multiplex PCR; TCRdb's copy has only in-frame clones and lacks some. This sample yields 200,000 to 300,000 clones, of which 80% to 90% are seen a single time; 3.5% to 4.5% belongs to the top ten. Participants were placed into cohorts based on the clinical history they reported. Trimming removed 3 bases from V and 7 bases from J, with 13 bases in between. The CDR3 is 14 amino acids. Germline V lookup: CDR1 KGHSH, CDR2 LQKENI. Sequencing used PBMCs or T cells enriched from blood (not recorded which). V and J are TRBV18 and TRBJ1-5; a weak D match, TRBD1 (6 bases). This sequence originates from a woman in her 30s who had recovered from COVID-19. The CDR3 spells CASSPVDSDQPQHF. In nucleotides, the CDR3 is TGTGCCAGCTCACCGGTGGACAGTGACCAGCCCCAGCATTTT.